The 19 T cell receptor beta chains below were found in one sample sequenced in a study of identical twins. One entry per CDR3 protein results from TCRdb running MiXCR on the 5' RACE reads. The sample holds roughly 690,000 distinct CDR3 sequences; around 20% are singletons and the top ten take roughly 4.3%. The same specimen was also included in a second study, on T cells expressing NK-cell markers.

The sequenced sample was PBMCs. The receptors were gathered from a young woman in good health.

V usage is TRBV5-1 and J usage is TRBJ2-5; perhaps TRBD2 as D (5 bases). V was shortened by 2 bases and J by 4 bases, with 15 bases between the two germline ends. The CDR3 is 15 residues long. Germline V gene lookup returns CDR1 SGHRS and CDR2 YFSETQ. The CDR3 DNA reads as TGCGCCAGCAGCTTTCAGGCTAGCACCCCAGAGACCCAGTACTTC. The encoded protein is CASSFQASTPETQYF.

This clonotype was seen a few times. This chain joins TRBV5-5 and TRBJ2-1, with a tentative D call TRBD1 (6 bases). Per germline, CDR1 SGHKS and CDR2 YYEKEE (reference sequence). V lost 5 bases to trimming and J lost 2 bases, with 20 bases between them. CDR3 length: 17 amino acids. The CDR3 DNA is TGTGCCAGCAGAGGCAGGGGTCCCACTTCCACCTACAATGAGCAGTTCTTC. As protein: CASRGRGPTSTYNEQFF.

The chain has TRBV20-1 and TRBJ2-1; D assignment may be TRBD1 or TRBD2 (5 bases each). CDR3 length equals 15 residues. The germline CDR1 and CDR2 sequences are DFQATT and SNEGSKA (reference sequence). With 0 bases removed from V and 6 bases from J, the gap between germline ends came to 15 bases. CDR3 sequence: CSARDRGGRGNEQFF. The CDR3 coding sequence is TGCAGTGCTAGAGATAGGGGCGGTCGGGGCAATGAGCAGTTCTTC.

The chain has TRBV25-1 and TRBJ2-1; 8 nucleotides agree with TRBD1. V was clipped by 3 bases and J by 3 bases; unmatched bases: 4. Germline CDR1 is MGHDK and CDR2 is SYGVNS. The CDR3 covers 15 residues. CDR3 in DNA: TGTGCCAGCAGTGATAGGGACAGGTACTACAATGAGCAGTTCTTC. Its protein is CASSDRDRYYNEQFF. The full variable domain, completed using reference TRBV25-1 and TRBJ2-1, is EADIYQTPRYLVIGTGKKITLECSQTMGHDKMYWYQQDPGMELHLIHYSYGVNSTEKGDLSSESTVSRIRTEHFPLTLESARPSHTSQYLCASSDRDRYYNEQFFGPGTRLTVL.

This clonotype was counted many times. DNA of the CDR3: TGTGCCACCAGCAGAGTTGGACAGGGAACTGGCTACACCTTC. This gives the protein CATSRVGQGTGYTF. The V gene is TRBV15, the J gene TRBJ1-2, with 8 bases aligning to TRBD1. The CDR3 consists of 14 residues. From germline, CDR1 is LNHNV and CDR2 YYDKDF (reference sequence). V shed 1 base, J shed 7 bases, and the junction held 5 bases outside the gene matches.

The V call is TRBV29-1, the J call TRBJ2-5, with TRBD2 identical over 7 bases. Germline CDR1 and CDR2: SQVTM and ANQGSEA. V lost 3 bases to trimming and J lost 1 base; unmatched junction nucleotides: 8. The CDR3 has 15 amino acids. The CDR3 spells CSVDPYLAAQETQYF. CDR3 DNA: TGCAGCGTTGACCCTTACCTAGCGGCCCAAGAGACCCAGTACTTC.

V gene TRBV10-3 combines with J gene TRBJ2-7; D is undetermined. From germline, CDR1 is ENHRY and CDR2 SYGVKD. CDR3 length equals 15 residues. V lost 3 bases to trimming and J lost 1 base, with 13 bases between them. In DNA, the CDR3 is TGTGCCATCAGTGACCCCTGGACGGTTTCCTACGAGCAGTACTTC. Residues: CAISDPWTVSYEQYF.

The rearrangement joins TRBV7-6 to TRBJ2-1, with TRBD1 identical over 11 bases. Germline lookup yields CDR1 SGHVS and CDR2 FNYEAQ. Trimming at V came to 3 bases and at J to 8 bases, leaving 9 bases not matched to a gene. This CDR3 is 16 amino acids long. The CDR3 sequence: CASSFYRDRGVYEQFF. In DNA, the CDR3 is TGTGCCAGCAGCTTCTACCGGGACAGGGGGGTTTATGAGCAGTTCTTC.

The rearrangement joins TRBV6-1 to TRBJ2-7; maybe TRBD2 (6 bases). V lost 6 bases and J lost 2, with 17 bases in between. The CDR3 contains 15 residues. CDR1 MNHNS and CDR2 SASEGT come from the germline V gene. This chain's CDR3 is CASSPAGGAAYEQYF. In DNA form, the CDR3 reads TGTGCCAGCAGCCCCGCCGGAGGGGCCGCCTACGAGCAGTACTTC.

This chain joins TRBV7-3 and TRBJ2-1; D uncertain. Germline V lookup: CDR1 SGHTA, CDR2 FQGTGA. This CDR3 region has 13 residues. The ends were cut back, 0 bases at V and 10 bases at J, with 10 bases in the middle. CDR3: CASSLTTDAEQFF. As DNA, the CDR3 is TGTGCCAGCAGCTTAACGACGGATGCGGAGCAGTTCTTC.

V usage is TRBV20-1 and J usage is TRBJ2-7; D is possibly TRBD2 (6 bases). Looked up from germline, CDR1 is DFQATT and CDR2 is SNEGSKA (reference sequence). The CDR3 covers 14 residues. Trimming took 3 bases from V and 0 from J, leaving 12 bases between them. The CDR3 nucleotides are TGCAGTGCTAGGTTAGCGGCGGGCTCCTACGAGCAGTACTTC. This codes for CSARLAAGSYEQYF.

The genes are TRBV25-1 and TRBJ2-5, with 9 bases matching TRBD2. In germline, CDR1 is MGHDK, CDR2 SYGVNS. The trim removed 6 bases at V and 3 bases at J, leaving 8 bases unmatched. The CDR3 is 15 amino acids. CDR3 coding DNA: TGTGCCAGCAGAAACACGGGACTAGCAGAAGAGACCCAGTACTTC. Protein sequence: CASRNTGLAEETQYF.

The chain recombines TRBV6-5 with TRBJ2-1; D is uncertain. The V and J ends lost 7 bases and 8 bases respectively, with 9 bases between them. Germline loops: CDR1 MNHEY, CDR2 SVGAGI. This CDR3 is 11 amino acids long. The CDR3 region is CASKVGDEQFF. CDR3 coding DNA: TGTGCCAGCAAGGTAGGAGATGAGCAGTTCTTC.

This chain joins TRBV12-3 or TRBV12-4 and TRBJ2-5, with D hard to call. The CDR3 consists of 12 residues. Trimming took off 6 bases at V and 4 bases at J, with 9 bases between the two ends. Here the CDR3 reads CASRLSRETQYF. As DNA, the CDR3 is TGTGCCAGCAGACTCTCGCGAGAGACCCAGTACTTC.

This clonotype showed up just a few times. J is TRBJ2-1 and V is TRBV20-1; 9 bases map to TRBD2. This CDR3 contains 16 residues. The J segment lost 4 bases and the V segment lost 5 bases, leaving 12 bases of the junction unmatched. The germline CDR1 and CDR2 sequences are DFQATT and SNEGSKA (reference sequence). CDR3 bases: TGCAGTGCTGCCGCCCCTGGACTAGCGACGTACAATGAGCAGTTCTTC. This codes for CSAAAPGLATYNEQFF.

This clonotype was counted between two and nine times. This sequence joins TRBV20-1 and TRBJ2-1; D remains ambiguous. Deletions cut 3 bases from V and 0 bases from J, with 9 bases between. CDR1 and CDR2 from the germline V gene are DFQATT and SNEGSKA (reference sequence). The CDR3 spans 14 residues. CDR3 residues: CSARGSSSYNEQFF. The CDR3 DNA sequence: TGCAGTGCTAGGGGTTCAAGCTCCTACAATGAGCAGTTCTTC.

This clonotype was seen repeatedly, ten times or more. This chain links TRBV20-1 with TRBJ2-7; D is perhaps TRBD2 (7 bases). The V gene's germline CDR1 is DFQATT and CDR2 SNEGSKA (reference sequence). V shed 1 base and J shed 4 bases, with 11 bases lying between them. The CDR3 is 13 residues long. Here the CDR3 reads CSARGGGKYEQYF. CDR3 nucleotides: TGCAGTGCTAGAGGGGGGGGCAAGTACGAGCAGTACTTC.

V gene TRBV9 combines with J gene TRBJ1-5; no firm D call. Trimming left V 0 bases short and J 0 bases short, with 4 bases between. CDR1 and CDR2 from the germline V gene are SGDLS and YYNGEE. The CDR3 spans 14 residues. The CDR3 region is CASSVGDSNQPQHF. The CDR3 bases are TGTGCCAGCAGCGTAGGCGATAGCAATCAGCCCCAGCATTTT. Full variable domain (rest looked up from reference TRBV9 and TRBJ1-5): DSGVTQTPKHLITATGQRVTLRCSPRSGDLSVYWYQQSLDQGLQFLIQYYNGEERAKGNILERFSAQQFPDLHSELNLSSLELGDSALYFCASSVGDSNQPQHFGDGTRLSIL.

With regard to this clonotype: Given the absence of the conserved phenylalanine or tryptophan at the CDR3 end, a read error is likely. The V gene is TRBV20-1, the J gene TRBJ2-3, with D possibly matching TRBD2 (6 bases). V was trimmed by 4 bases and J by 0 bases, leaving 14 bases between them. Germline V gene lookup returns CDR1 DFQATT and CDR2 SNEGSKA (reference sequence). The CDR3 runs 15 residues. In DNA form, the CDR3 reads TGCAGTGCTAATAACGCCGGGACTAGCACAGATACGCAGTATATT. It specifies CSANNAGTSTDTQYI.